These 5 T cell receptor beta chains came from one sample sequenced in a study of T cells in Graves' hyperthyroidism and ophthalmopathy. What was amplified from RNA transcripts were TCR beta CDR3 regions. First-round RT-PCR with HTBI primers amplified the TCR CDR3 region. TCRdb analysed the multiplex PCR reads with MiXCR anew, one entry per CDR3 protein. This sample has approximately 710,000 distinct CDR3 sequences, with 17% found just once. Sequenced input: blood. All receptors derive from a man in his fifties or sixties with Graves' hyperthyroidism.

This chain uses TRBV28 with TRBJ1-3; 11 nucleotides align to TRBD1. Germline CDR1 and CDR2: MDHEN and SYDVKM. The junction had 5 bases not matched to a gene; V was cut back by 5 bases and J by 2 bases. The length of the CDR3 is 16 residues. The CDR3 spells CASSRTGGATGNTIYF. The CDR3 bases are TGTGCCAGCAGTAGGACAGGGGGCGCGACTGGAAACACCATATATTTT.

To note about this clonotype: Being one base from a much bigger clone, this may be a read error. The genes are TRBV9 and TRBJ2-7, with a tentative D call TRBD1 (6 bases). The CDR3 has 14 amino acids. Germline CDR1 reads SGDLS; CDR2 reads YYNGEE. CDR3: CASSVEGERNEQHF. CDR3 bases: TGTGCCAGCAGCGTAGAGGGGGAGAGGAACGAGCAGCACTTC.

There are a few counts of this clonotype. The CDR3 coding sequence is TGTGCCAGCCCTGCGATGGTGGGATCTTTGAATGAGCAGTTCTTC. Protein: CASPAMVGSLNEQFF. This rearrangement joins TRBV6-2 or TRBV6-3 to TRBJ2-1; D call uncertain. This CDR3 is built from 15 residues. The germline V gene encodes CDR1 MNHEY and CDR2 SVGEGT. Between the trimmed V and J ends, which lost 8 bases and 7 bases, there was a span of 21 bases.

The chain carries TRBV19 and TRBJ2-7; TRBD1 matches at 7 bases. V shed 9 bases and J 1 base; nucleotides not matched to a gene: 9. Germline assignment: CDR1 LNHDA and CDR2 SQIVND (reference sequence). The CDR3 is made up of 14 amino acids. Here the CDR3 reads CASKTGTASYEQYF. CDR3 DNA sequence: TGTGCCAGCAAAACCGGGACAGCATCCTACGAGCAGTACTTC.

This sequence joins TRBV6-1 and TRBJ1-6, with D perhaps TRBD1 (5 bases). Trimming cost V 8 bases and J 10 bases, with 27 bases left between them. The CDR3 sequence is 17 residues long. Germline V gene data show CDR1 as MNHNS and CDR2 as SASEGT. CDR3 region: CASSPNMDIAGQSPLHF. In DNA, the CDR3 is TGTGCCAGCTCACCCAATATGGACATCGCGGGTCAATCACCCCTCCACTTT.